This entry describes one T cell receptor (beta chain). Its antigen is as yet unknown. The data derive from a study of T cell responses to AZD1222 COVID-19 vaccine. This CDR3 is 13 amino acids long. Germline loops: CDR1 DFQATT, CDR2 SNEGSKA (reference sequence). The J segment lost 10 bases and the V segment lost 3 bases, leaving 4 bases of the junction unmatched. Overall study findings and caveats: Seropositivity was recorded at baseline in only six AZD1222 recipients. When two AZD1222 doses had been given, Spike-specific TCR breadth and depth rose.

Libraries were prepared by immunoSEQ multiplex PCR; TCRdb keeps only in-frame clonotypes and omits some of them. In the table there are around 120,000 clones, roughly 87% of which are singletons. Here the sequenced sample was peripheral blood, taken on day 0 of AZD1222 vaccination. This receptor was identified in an adult in good health. The chain employs TRBV20-1 and TRBJ1-6; 9 nucleotides agree with TRBD1. The CDR3 is CSASRDRESPLHF. CDR3 coding DNA: TGCAGTGCTAGTAGGGACAGGGAATCACCCCTCCACTTT.